Described below is a single TCR beta chain sequence and its context. Here the gene names and germline are mouse. The read halts 4 residues ahead of the CDR3 end, with the missing end drawn from the germline J gene. Cells pooled from cutaneous lymph nodes were sorted on CD4, CD8alpha, NKG2D, NKG2ACE and other markers. The data belong to a study of CD8+ T cells in alopecia areata. RNA extraction and reverse transcription yielded cDNA as sequencing template. The table came from immunoSEQ multiplex PCR; TCRdb's copy has only in-frame clones and leaves some out. The sample contains under 350,000 clones, none of them singletons. This CDR3 has 12 amino acids. Germline lookup yields CDR1 NSHNY and CDR2 SYGAGN.

V usage is TRBV13-1 and J usage is TRBJ1-2; 8 bases agree with TRBD1. This receptor was identified in a C3H/HeJ mouse with alopecia areata. The MHC haplotype of this mouse line is H2-k. Sample: CD4+ T cells sorted from a lymph node. The CDR3 loop is CASSEDRDDYTF. The part of the CDR3 DNA that was read is TGTGCCAGCAGTGAGGACAGGGAC.